A selection of T cell receptor beta chains follows, all from one sample in a study of T cells in Graves' hyperthyroidism and ophthalmopathy. TCRdb redid the calling of the multiplex PCR reads with MiXCR, one entry per CDR3 protein. The table records about 300,000 distinct CDR3 sequences, approximately 15% of them present only once. Specimen: blood. All receptors come from a young man with Graves' hyperthyroidism. Each CDR3 is given with its conserved first and last residue. The D gene is left open where the match is weak. Clone size appears in some rows only: once, few, many, or a class for an expanded clone.

cdr3_aa	cdr3_nt	clone_size	j_call	v_call	d_call
CASSALAGSQDTQYF	TGTGCCAGTAGTGCACTAGCGGGGTCGCAGGATACGCAGTATTTT	NA	TRBJ2-3	TRBV19	TRBD2
CASSLPGQTQYF	TGTGCCAGCAGCTTGCCTGGCCAGACCCAGTACTTC	NA	TRBJ2-5	TRBV7-2	NA
CAAGGAGLSYGYTF	TGTGCCGCAGGGGGCGCCGGCCTCAGCTATGGCTACACCTTC	NA	TRBJ1-2	TRBV6-1	TRBD1
CASGRDSGLNEQFF	TGTGCCAGCGGCCGGGACTCTGGCTTGAATGAGCAGTTCTTC	many	TRBJ2-1	TRBV28	NA
CSAGAGTSYEQYF	TGCAGTGCTGGAGCGGGAACGTCCTACGAGCAGTACTTC	few	TRBJ2-7	TRBV20-1	TRBD2
CSARDVYGYTF	TGCAGTGCTAGAGATGTTTATGGCTACACCTTC	few	TRBJ1-2	TRBV20-1	NA
CSVEGHLNTEAFF	TGCAGCGTTGAAGGACACCTGAACACTGAAGCTTTCTTT	many	TRBJ1-1	TRBV29-1	NA
CAWRGGIGAFF	TGTGCCTGGAGAGGTGGTATTGGAGCTTTCTTT	many	TRBJ1-1	TRBV30	NA
CASKETSESLGQYF	TGTGCCAGCAAAGAGACGTCGGAGAGCCTAGGGCAGTACTTC	many	TRBJ2-7	TRBV6-1	NA
CSAQKTNTEAFF	TGCAGTGCTCAGAAAACGAACACTGAAGCTTTCTTT	many	TRBJ1-1	TRBV20-1	NA
CSVVEDTDTQYF	TGCAGCGTTGTTGAGGACACAGATACGCAGTATTTT	NA	TRBJ2-3	TRBV29-1	NA
CASSLVAPDTQYF	TGTGCCAGCAGCCTCGTCGCCCCAGATACGCAGTATTTT	many	TRBJ2-3	TRBV7-3	NA
CASSQDSRGNQPQHF	TGTGCCAGCAGCCAAGATTCGAGGGGCAATCAGCCCCAGCATTTT	NA	TRBJ1-5	TRBV4-2	NA
CSAPIGGRIETQYF	TGCAGTGCCCCTATCGGCGGGAGAATAGAGACCCAGTACTTC	many	TRBJ2-5	TRBV20-1	TRBD2
CASSSGEIQETQYF	TGCGCCAGCAGCTCGGGGGAGATCCAAGAGACCCAGTACTTC	many	TRBJ2-5	TRBV5-1	NA
CASSWSTDLGDGYTF	TGTGCCAGCAGCTGGAGTACGGACCTGGGGGACGGCTACACCTTC	many	TRBJ1-2	TRBV7-2	NA
CASSLDRVFGPPNEKLFF	TGTGCCAGCAGCTTGGACAGGGTGTTCGGGCCCCCTAATGAAAAACTGTTTTTT	few	TRBJ1-4	TRBV5-5	NA
CASSERRTGGVSSYEQYF	TGTGCTAGCAGCGAGCGCCGGACAGGGGGCGTTAGCTCCTACGAGCAGTACTTC	few	TRBJ2-7	TRBV7-7	TRBD1
CASSFRDRVTDTQYF	TGTGCCAGCAGCTTCCGGGACAGGGTCACAGATACGCAGTATTTT	many	TRBJ2-3	TRBV11-3	TRBD1
CASSLQTGAGETQYF	TGTGCCAGCAGCTTACAGACAGGGGCGGGAGAGACCCAGTACTTC	many	TRBJ2-5	TRBV11-2	TRBD1
CASSGTVGNQPQHF	TGTGCCAGCAGCGGAACAGTAGGCAATCAGCCCCAGCATTTT	NA	TRBJ1-5	TRBV11-3	NA
CASSQDRARANEKLFF	TGTGCCAGCAGCCAGGACAGGGCGCGGGCTAATGAAAAACTGTTTTTT	NA	TRBJ1-4	TRBV27	TRBD1
CASSPVHPAQKLFF	TGTGCCAGCTCACCAGTCCATCCTGCTCAAAAACTGTTTTTT	many	TRBJ1-4	TRBV18	NA
CASSFERGSTQYF	TGTGCTAGCAGCTTTGAAAGGGGTTCAACCCAGTACTTC	NA	TRBJ2-5	TRBV7-7	NA
CASSYRGKNTEAFF	TGTGCCAGCAGCTACAGAGGTAAAAACACTGAAGCTTTCTTT	NA	TRBJ1-1	TRBV6-5	NA
CSRADTGGEDTQYF	TGCAGCCGTGCCGACACCGGGGGCGAAGATACGCAGTATTTT	many	TRBJ2-3	TRBV29-1	NA
CSAGLETPYNEQFF	TGCAGTGCTGGCCTAGAGACCCCCTACAATGAGCAGTTCTTC	few	TRBJ2-1	TRBV20-1	NA
CASSKGYGVKETQYF	TGTGCCAGCAGCAAGGGGTACGGGGTCAAGGAGACCCAGTACTTC	few	TRBJ2-5	TRBV7-6	NA
CASSFTYTDTQYF	TGTGCCAGCAGCTTCACCTACACAGATACGCAGTATTTT	many	TRBJ2-3	TRBV7-3	NA
CSAREGQSPLHF	TGCAGTGCTAGAGAAGGACAGTCACCCCTCCACTTT	many	TRBJ1-6	TRBV20-1	NA
CATSDFRWTSPHGETQYF	TGTGCCACCAGTGATTTCCGCTGGACGAGCCCCCATGGTGAGACCCAGTACTTC	many	TRBJ2-5	TRBV24-1	NA
CASSLVTRGDTQYF	TGTGCCAGCAGCTTAGTGACTAGGGGAGATACGCAGTATTTT	many	TRBJ2-3	TRBV7-9	NA
CASSAGGGYNEQFF	TGTGCCAGCAGTGCGGGAGGGGGCTACAATGAGCAGTTCTTC	NA	TRBJ2-1	TRBV12-3/TRBV12-4	TRBD2
CASSQSEGPPYNEQFF	TGCGCCAGCAGCCAATCTGAGGGACCCCCCTACAATGAGCAGTTCTTC	few	TRBJ2-1	TRBV4-1	NA
CASSPGTFTYEQYF	TGTGCCAGCAGCCCCGGGACATTCACCTACGAGCAGTACTTC	many	TRBJ2-7	TRBV28	NA
CASSLFNSGTAPDREQFF	TGTGCCAGCAGTTTATTTAACTCGGGGACAGCGCCTGACCGGGAGCAGTTCTTC	NA	TRBJ2-1	TRBV28	TRBD1
CASSLTSGRASEQFF	TGTGCCAGCAGCTTGACTAGCGGGAGGGCCTCCGAGCAGTTCTTC	many	TRBJ2-1	TRBV5-4	TRBD2
CASSAQGRAEAFF	TGTGCCAGCAGTGCGCAGGGGAGGGCTGAAGCTTTCTTT	many	TRBJ1-1	TRBV2	NA
CASSPVQGGKNIQYF	TGTGCCAGCAGTCCGGTACAGGGTGGCAAAAACATTCAGTACTTC	NA	TRBJ2-4	TRBV27	NA
CSATGTASEAFF	TGCAGTGCGACCGGGACAGCCTCTGAAGCTTTCTTT	few	TRBJ1-1	TRBV20-1	TRBD1
CASSDARGRAAFF	TGTGCCAGCAGTGACGCCCGGGGGAGGGCAGCTTTCTTT	many	TRBJ1-1	TRBV25-1	NA